This TCR beta chain originates from a study of blood T cell repertoires in COVID-19. The wider study: PBMCs, B-cell-depleted T cells, or T cells provided the cDNA or gDNA that made up the material.

Participants, about 18 to 90 years old, spanned some 23 US areas. Assignments of participants to cohorts depended upon their own reported clinical history. Clones were read by immunoSEQ multiplex PCR, and TCRdb kept only the in-frame ones, dropping some. Here the sample spans a few hundred thousand clones, about 85% being singletons. This TCR was sampled from a woman in her twenties or thirties who had recovered from COVID-19. Sequencing was performed on PBMCs or T cells enriched from blood (not recorded which).

CDR3 sequence: CASSQRAGANTEAFF. In DNA, the CDR3 is TGTGCCAGCAGCCAGAGGGCAGGGGCGAACACTGAAGCTTTCTTT. This chain uses TRBV7-9 with TRBJ1-1, with D tentatively TRBD1 (6 bases). The CDR3 covers 15 residues. Germline CDR1 is SEHNR and CDR2 is FQNEAQ (reference sequence). V was clipped by 5 bases and J by 1 base, with 14 bases between them.